This TCR beta chain was captured by sequencing in a study of Tregs in tolerant kidney transplant recipients. V dropped 6 bases and J dropped 3; count of bases not matched to a gene: 5. The CDR3 totals 15 residues. The germline V gene has CDR1 SGHRS and CDR2 YFSETQ. About this clone: What it binds is unknown.

Study results and caveats: Biological reproducibility was not directly addressed in this study. Expanding Tregs on activated donor B cells appeared to best identify donor-specific TCRbeta clones.

Regulatory T cells were sorted from thawed PBMCs rested overnight at 37°C with 200 IU/ml IL-2. The method was immunoSEQ multiplex PCR; TCRdb's version includes in-frame clones alone and lacks a portion of them. Among 46,000 or so clones listed, roughly nine tenths were seen once. This sequence originates from a human donor in good health. The sample taken for sequencing was Tregs from blood. The chain uses TRBV5-1 and TRBJ2-2; 10 positions match TRBD2. As DNA, the CDR3 is TGCGCCAGCATGTGGACTAGCGGCTACACCGGGGAGCTGTTTTTT. It yields the protein CASMWTSGYTGELFF.